The clone carrying this T cell receptor beta chain was detected a few times. As yet, its antigen is unknown. This specimen comes from a study of T-cell memory formation after mild COVID-19. Between the trimmed V and J ends, which lost 0 bases and 0 bases, there was a span of 13 bases. This CDR3 spans 16 amino acids. CDR1 SGHRS and CDR2 YFSETQ come from the germline V gene. Overall study results and limits: Clones shrinking from day 15 to 85 showed even CD4/CD8 mixes; later expanders tilted CD4+. For second-wave clones that peaked at day 37, SARS-CoV-2 specificity went unverified.

Each CDR3 protein gets one entry after TCRdb re-called the 5' RACE reads with MiXCR. The sample shows some 350,000 distinct CDR3 sequences, approximately 15% of them seen only once. Sample: PBMCs or a T cell subset sorted from them (not recorded which). The chain uses TRBV5-1 and TRBJ2-7, with D maybe TRBD2 (5 bases). This clonotype was obtained from a man aged 18 to 30 who had mild COVID-19 (a few samples of this study predate the infection). Cell type and time point are not known. CDR3 sequence: CASSLASGVSSYEQYF. CDR3 DNA: TGCGCCAGCAGCTTGGCGTCCGGGGTTAGCTCCTACGAGCAGTACTTC.